The 14 T cell receptor beta chains below were found in one sample sequenced in a study of lymphopenia after photon versus proton radiotherapy. Generated by immunoSEQ multiplex PCR, the TCRdb table keeps only in-frame clones and is missing some. Among tens of thousands of clones listed, about 92% were seen once. The input for sequencing was peripheral blood, taken from a patient treated with photon-based radiotherapy. All receptors come from a woman in her forties with cholangiocarcinoma.

The chain carries TRBV6-6 and TRBJ1-1; D may be TRBD1 (6 bases). Trimming pared 4 bases from V and 4 bases from J, leaving 13 bases between. There are 14 residues in the CDR3. The germline V gene encodes CDR1 MNHNY and CDR2 SVGAGI (reference sequence). The CDR3 coding sequence is TGTGCCAGCAGTTTCGGGGGCCAAAGCACTGAAGCTTTCTTT. Protein product: CASSFGGQSTEAFF.

This rearrangement joins TRBV5-1 to TRBJ1-1; unclear D gene. There are 15 residues in the CDR3. Per the germline V gene, CDR1 is SGHRS and CDR2 is YFSETQ. Trimming shortened V by 1 base and J by 3 bases, and 13 bases separated the two germline ends. The DNA for the CDR3 is TGCGCCAGCAGCTTGAAAACCTCGGGGTACACTGAAGCTTTCTTT. Protein: CASSLKTSGYTEAFF.

The gene calls are TRBV29-1 and TRBJ2-7; 7 nucleotides line up with TRBD1. The germline gives CDR1 SQVTM, CDR2 ANQGSEA. There are 15 residues in the CDR3. After removal of 5 bases from V and 2 bases from J, the junction contained 12 bases not matched to a gene. The DNA of the CDR3 is TGCAGCGTTAAGAAACTGACAGGGACAGCCTACGAGCAGTACTTC. It encodes CSVKKLTGTAYEQYF.

The V call is TRBV9, the J call TRBJ2-5, with no clear D. Trimming pared 0 bases from V and 5 bases from J, leaving 5 bases between. The CDR3 runs to 12 residues. Germline V gene sequence: CDR1 SGDLS, CDR2 YYNGEE. The chain's CDR3 is CASSVVGETQYF. The DNA for the CDR3 is TGTGCCAGCAGCGTAGTTGGGGAGACCCAGTACTTC. Full variable domain (missing parts from reference TRBV9 and TRBJ2-5): DSGVTQTPKHLITATGQRVTLRCSPRSGDLSVYWYQQSLDQGLQFLIQYYNGEERAKGNILERFSAQQFPDLHSELNLSSLELGDSALYFCASSVVGETQYFGPGTRLLVL.

V is TRBV14 and J is TRBJ2-1, with 10 bases matching TRBD2. The germline V gene has CDR1 SGHDN and CDR2 FVKESK. The CDR3 totals 18 residues. The V and J ends lost 1 base and 6 bases, in that order; junction bases with no gene match: 12. The CDR3 DNA follows: TGTGCCAGCAGCCAAGGACCTAGCGGGGGCCTTGACGCCAATGAGCAGTTCTTC. Protein product: CASSQGPSGGLDANEQFF.

The V call is TRBV4-2, the J call TRBJ2-1; possible D gene TRBD1, 5 bases. CDR1 is LGHNA and CDR2 is YNFKEQ in the germline V gene. The CDR3 has 13 residues. V lost 4 bases to trimming and J lost 6 bases, with 10 bases between them. The CDR3 bases are TGTGCCAGCAGCCTTGAAAGGGGCAATGAGCAGTTCTTC. Residues: CASSLERGNEQFF.

This clone has more than one count but fewer than ten. The V and J genes are TRBV6-5 and TRBJ1-5; D might be TRBD1 (5 bases). V shed 2 bases and J shed 2 bases, with 10 bases lying between them. Germline-derived CDR1 and CDR2 are MNHEY and SVGAGI. The CDR3 has 15 amino acids. This CDR3 reads CASSYSRAGNQPQHF. DNA of the CDR3: TGTGCCAGCAGTTACAGCAGGGCCGGCAATCAGCCCCAGCATTTT.

The rearrangement links TRBV5-1 to TRBJ1-2; 8 positions match TRBD1. V shed 4 bases and J 8 bases; nucleotides not matched to a gene: 13. This CDR3 has 15 residues. Germline CDR1 reads SGHRS; CDR2 reads YFSETQ. The DNA of the CDR3 is TGCGCCAGCAGCCCAATACTACAGGGGGTAAGGGGCTACACCTTC. Protein: CASSPILQGVRGYTF. The full variable domain, with the rest looked up from reference TRBV5-1 and TRBJ1-2, is KAGVTQTPRYLIKTRGQQVTLSCSPISGHRSVSWYQQTPGQGLQFLFEYFSETQRNKGNFPGRFSGRQFSNSRSEMNVSTLELGDSALYLCASSPILQGVRGYTFGSGTRLTVV.

The rearrangement uses TRBV2 and TRBJ1-5, with D unresolved. The V gene's germline CDR1 is SNHLY and CDR2 FYNNEI. This CDR3 has 15 amino acids. The V end lost 4 bases, the J end lost 5 bases, and 15 bases lay between the germline ends. CDR3 in amino acids: CASSAEAGKDQPQHF. The CDR3 DNA sequence: TGTGCCAGCAGTGCCGAGGCAGGTAAGGATCAGCCCCAGCATTTT.

The chain has TRBV6-4 and TRBJ2-2; D not certain. The V and J ends lost 0 bases and 8 bases respectively, with 13 bases between them. CDR3 length: 15 amino acids. Germline V gene sequence: CDR1 MRHNA, CDR2 SNTAGT. This CDR3 reads CASSDSHLGTGELFF. CDR3 in DNA: TGTGCCAGCAGTGACTCCCATCTGGGCACGGGGGAGCTGTTTTTT.

The chain combines TRBV28 with TRBJ1-6; D is uncertain. The ends were cut back, 6 bases at V and 8 bases at J, with 8 bases in the middle. Germline V gives CDR1 MDHEN, CDR2 SYDVKM. The CDR3 is made up of 12 amino acids. CDR3 DNA sequence: TGTGCCAGCAGGGCATTGGATTCACCCCTCCACTTT. Its protein is CASRALDSPLHF.

This sequence joins TRBV19 and TRBJ2-5; 7 nucleotides align to TRBD1. The CDR3 contains 15 residues. Germline trimming cut 4 bases from V and 0 bases from J; bases unmatched to any gene: 5. From germline, CDR1 is LNHDA and CDR2 SQIVND (reference sequence). CDR3 sequence reads: CASSKGQTNQETQYF. In DNA, the CDR3 is TGTGCCAGTAGTAAGGGACAGACGAACCAAGAGACCCAGTACTTC.

The CDR3 reads CAWSVQKGLTF. The CDR3 DNA reads TGTGCCTGGAGTGTACAAAAGGGTCTCACCTTC. The rearrangement links TRBV30 to TRBJ1-2; D is ambiguous. CDR3 length: 11 amino acids. The germline V gene encodes CDR1 GTSNPN and CDR2 SVGIG (reference sequence). V was pared by 0 bases and J by 13 bases, with 12 bases between.

The chain recombines TRBV27 with TRBJ1-6; 7 bases match TRBD1. The CDR3 is 15 residues long. From germline, CDR1 is MNHEY and CDR2 SMNVEV (reference sequence). The trim removed 5 bases at V and 10 bases at J, leaving 11 bases unmatched. The CDR3 spells CASSLPTGMGSPLHF. The CDR3 DNA reads as TGTGCCAGCAGTCTACCGACAGGGATGGGGTCACCCCTCCACTTT.